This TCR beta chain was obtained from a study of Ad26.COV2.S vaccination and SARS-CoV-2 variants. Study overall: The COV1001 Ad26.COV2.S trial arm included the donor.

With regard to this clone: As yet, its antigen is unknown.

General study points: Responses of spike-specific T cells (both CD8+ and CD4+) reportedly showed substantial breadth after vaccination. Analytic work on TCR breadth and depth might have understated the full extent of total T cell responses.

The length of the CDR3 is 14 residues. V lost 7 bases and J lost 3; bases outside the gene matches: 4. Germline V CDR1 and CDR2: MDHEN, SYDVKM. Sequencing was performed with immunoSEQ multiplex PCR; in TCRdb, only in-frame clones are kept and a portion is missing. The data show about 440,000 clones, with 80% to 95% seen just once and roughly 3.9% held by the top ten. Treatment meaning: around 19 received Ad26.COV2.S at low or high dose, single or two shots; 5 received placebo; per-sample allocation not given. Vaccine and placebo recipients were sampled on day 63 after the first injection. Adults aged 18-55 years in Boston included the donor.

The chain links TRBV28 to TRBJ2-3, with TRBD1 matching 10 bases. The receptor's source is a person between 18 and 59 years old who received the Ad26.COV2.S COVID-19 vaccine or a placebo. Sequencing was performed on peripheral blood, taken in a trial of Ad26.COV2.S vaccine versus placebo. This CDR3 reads CASTLDRGTDTQYF. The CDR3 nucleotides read TGTGCCAGCACCCTGGACAGGGGGACAGATACGCAGTATTTT. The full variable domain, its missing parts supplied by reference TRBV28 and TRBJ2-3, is DVKVTQSSRYLVKRTGEKVFLECVQDMDHENMFWYRQDPGLGLRLIYFSYDVKMKEKGDIPEGYSVSREKKERFSLILESASTNQTSMYLCASTLDRGTDTQYFGPGTRLTVL.